This T cell receptor (beta chain) was profiled in a study of control samples from healthy donors and cancer patients. Germline CDR1 and CDR2: LGHDT and YNNKEL (reference sequence). V was pared by 4 bases and J by 5 bases, with 12 bases between. The CDR3 is made up of 15 amino acids. The data were produced by immunoSEQ multiplex PCR, yet TCRdb's version contains in-frame clones alone and is incomplete. The data hold 45,000 to 65,000 clones, with 88% observed a single time. Specimen: PBMCs. This sequence was found in a man aged 45-60 years with head and neck cancer. The chain carries TRBV3-1 (or the pseudogene TRBV3-2) and TRBJ1-6, with D tentatively TRBD1 (6 bases). DNA of the CDR3: TGTGCCAGCAGCCGGGGGCAGTCGCATAATTCACCCCTCCACTTT. It translates to CASSRGQSHNSPLHF.